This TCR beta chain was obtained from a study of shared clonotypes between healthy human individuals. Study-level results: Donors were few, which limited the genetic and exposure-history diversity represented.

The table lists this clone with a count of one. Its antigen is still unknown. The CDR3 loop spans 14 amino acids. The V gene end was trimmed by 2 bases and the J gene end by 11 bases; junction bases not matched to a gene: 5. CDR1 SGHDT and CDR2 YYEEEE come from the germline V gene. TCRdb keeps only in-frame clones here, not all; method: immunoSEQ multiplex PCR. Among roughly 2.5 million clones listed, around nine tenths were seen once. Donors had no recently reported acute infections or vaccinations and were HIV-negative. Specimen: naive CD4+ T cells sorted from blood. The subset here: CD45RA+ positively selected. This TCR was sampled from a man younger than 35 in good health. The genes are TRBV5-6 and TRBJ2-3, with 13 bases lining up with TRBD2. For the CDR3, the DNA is TGTGCCAGCAGCTTCGGACTAGCGGGAGACGGGCAGTATTTT. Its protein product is CASSFGLAGDGQYF.